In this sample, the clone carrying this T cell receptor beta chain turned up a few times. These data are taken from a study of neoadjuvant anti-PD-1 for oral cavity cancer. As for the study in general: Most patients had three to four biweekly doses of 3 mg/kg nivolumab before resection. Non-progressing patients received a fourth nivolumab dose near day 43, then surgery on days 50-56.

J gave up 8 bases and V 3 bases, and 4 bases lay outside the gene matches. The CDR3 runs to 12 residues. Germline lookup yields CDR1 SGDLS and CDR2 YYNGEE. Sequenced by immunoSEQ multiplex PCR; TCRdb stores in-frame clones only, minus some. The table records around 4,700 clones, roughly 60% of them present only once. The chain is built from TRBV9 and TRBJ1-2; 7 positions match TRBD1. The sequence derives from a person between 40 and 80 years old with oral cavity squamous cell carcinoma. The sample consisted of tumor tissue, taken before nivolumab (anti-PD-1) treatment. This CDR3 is CASSDKGQGYTF. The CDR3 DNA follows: TGTGCCAGCAGCGATAAGGGACAGGGCTACACCTTC.